Given below is one T cell receptor beta chain in context. Antigen specificity is unknown. MiXCR, run by TCRdb on the RT-PCR reads, gives a single entry per CDR3 protein. The top ten clones hold roughly 14% of a sample with about 530,000 distinct CDR3 sequences, roughly 13% of them seen once. This entry comes from a study of response to subunit inactivated influenza vaccine. Study-wide results and caveats: The authors suggested that few new T cells are recruited per seasonal influenza vaccination.

Trimming stripped 4 bases from V and 4 bases from J, with 17 bases between. The germline V gene has CDR1 SQVTM and CDR2 ANQGSEA. This CDR3 has 14 amino acids. Source: PBMCs from blood, taken more than 35 days after vaccination. The chain links TRBV29-1 to TRBJ2-7; D gene uncertain. This sequence was found in a man in his forties or fifties who received an inactivated influenza vaccine. CDR3 DNA sequence: TGCAGCGTTGTAGGTCCGGGCCTGGGTTACGAGCAGTACTTC. Amino acid sequence: CSVVGPGLGYEQYF.